Listed below are T cell receptor beta chains from one sample, sequenced in a study of T cells in Graves' hyperthyroidism and ophthalmopathy. TCRdb itself ran the multiplex PCR reads through MiXCR, one entry per CDR3 protein. The sample includes around 580,000 distinct CDR3 sequences, 35% to 55% of them seen just once. The sequencing input was peripheral blood or thyroid tissue (not recorded which). The receptors shown here come from a woman under 30 with Graves' hyperthyroidism. Both conserved end residues are part of each CDR3. D genes are given only for firm matches. Expanded clones are given a class, and other clones once, few, many or no size at all.

>.|TRBJ2-5|.|TRBV20-1
TGCAGTGCTAGTGAACTCACAGATACGCAGTACTTC
CSASELTDTQYF
>many|TRBJ1-1|TRBD1|TRBV10-3
TGTGCCATCAGTGAGGGACAGGGAATGAACACTGAAGCTTTCTTT
CAISEGQGMNTEAFF
>many|TRBJ2-7|.|TRBV7-3
TGTGCCAGCAGCTTAACGGCAGGAGACGCCGAGCAGTACTTC
CASSLTAGDAEQYF
>many|TRBJ2-5|.|TRBV3-1
TGTGCCAGCAGCCAACCGAGGACAGAAGAGACCCAGTACTTC
CASSQPRTEETQYF
>many|TRBJ2-5|.|TRBV6-2/TRBV6-3
TGTGCCAGCAGTTACTCGAGTCGCGAGACCCAGTACTTC
CASSYSSRETQYF
>.|TRBJ2-5|TRBD2|TRBV7-2
TGTGCCAGCAGCCCAGCGGGAGGAATGGAGACCCAGTACTTC
CASSPAGGMETQYF
>.|TRBJ2-5|.|TRBV7-9
TGTGCCAGCAGGCCTTATGAGGGAGATGTAAAGACCCAGTACTTC
CASRPYEGDVKTQYF
>many|TRBJ2-7|.|TRBV11-2
TGTGCCAGCAGCTTAGGCGGCAGGACCTACGAGCAGTACTTC
CASSLGGRTYEQYF
>many|TRBJ2-5|.|TRBV19
TGTGCCACCAGGGGCGGCTCTTCCCAAGAGACCCAGTACTTC
CATRGGSSQETQYF
>few|TRBJ1-3|.|TRBV6-5
TGTGCCAGCAGAGACCGGGTCCCCTCTGGAAACACCATATATTTT
CASRDRVPSGNTIYF
>once|TRBJ1-2|TRBD1|TRBV7-9
TGTGCCAGCGGACAGGCGGGCTACACCTTC
CASGQAGYTF
>many|TRBJ1-2|.|TRBV6-5
TGTGCCAGCAGTTATGGGGGGAACGGCTACACCTTC
CASSYGGNGYTF
>few|TRBJ2-2|.|TRBV4-1
TGCGCCAGCAGCCAGGGATCCGGGACTTACACCGGGGAGCTGTTTTTT
CASSQGSGTYTGELFF
>.|TRBJ2-7|.|TRBV7-2
TGTGCCAGCAGCCGATCAGGGGCCTACGAGCAGTACTTC
CASSRSGAYEQYF
>many|TRBJ2-7|TRBD2|TRBV7-7
TGTGCTAGCAGCTTGGGACTAGCGGGAGGTGACAATGAGCAGTACTTC
CASSLGLAGGDNEQYF
>few|TRBJ2-5|.|TRBV15
TGTGCCACCAGCAGAGACTGGCGGGAAGGAGAGACCCAGTACTTC
CATSRDWREGETQYF
>once|TRBJ2-1|.|TRBV5-1
TGCGCCAGCAGCTTGCGAGGTGTGAATGAGCAGTTCTTC
CASSLRGVNEQFF
>.|TRBJ2-7|TRBD2|TRBV12-3/TRBV12-4
TGTGCCAGCAGTGACTTGACTAGCGGGAAATACGAGCAGTACTTC
CASSDLTSGKYEQYF
>.|TRBJ1-5|TRBD1|TRBV15
TGTGCCACCTCCCCCCTCTTGGACAGGGGCGTCAATCAGCCCCAGCATTTT
CATSPLLDRGVNQPQHF
>.|TRBJ1-2|.|TRBV29-1
TGCAGCGTTGAAGAACTACAGACCAACTATGGCTACACCTTC
CSVEELQTNYGYTF